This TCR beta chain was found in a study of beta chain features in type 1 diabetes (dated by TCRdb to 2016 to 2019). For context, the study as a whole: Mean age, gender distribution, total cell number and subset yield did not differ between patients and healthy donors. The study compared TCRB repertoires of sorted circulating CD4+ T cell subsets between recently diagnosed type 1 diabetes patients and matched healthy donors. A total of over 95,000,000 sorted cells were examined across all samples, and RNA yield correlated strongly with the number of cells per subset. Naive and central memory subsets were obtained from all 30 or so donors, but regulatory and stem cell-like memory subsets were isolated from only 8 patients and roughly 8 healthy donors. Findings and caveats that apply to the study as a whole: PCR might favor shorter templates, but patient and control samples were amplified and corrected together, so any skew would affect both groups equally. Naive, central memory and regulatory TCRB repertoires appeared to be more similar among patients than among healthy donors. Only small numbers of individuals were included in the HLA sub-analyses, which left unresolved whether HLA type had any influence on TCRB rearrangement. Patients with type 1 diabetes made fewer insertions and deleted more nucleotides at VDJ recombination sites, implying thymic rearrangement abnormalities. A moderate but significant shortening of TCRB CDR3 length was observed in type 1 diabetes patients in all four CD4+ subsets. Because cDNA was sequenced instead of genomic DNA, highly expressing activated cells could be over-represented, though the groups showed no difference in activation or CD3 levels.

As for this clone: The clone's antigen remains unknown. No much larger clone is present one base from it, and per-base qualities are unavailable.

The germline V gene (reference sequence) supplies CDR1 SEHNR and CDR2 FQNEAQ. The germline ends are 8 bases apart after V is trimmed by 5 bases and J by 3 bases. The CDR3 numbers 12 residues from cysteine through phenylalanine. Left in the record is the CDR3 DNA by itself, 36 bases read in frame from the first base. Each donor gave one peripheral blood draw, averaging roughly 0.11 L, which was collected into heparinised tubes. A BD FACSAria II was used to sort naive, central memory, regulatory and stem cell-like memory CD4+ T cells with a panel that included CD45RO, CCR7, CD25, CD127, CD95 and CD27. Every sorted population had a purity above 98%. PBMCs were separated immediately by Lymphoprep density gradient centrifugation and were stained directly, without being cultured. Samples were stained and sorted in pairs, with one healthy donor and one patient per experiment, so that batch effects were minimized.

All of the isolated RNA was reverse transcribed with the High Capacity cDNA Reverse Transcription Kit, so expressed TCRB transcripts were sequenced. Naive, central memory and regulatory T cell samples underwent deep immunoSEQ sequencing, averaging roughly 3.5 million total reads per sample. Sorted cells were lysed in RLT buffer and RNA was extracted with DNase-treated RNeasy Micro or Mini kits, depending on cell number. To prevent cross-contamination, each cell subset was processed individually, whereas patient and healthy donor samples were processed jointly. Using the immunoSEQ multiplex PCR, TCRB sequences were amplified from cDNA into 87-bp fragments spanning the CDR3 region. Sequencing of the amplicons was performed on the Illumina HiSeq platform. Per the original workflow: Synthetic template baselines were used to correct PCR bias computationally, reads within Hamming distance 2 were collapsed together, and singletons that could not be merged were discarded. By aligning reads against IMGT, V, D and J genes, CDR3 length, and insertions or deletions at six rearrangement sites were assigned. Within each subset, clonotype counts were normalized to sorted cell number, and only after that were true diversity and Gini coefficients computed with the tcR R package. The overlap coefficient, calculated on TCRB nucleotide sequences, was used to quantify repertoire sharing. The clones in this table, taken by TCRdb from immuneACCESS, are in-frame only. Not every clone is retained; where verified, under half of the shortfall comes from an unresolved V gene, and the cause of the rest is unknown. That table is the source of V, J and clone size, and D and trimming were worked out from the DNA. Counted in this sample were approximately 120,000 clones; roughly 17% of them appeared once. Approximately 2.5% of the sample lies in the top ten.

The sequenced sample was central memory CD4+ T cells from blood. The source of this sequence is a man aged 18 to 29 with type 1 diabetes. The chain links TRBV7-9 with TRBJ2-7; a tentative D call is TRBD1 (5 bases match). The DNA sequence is TGTGCCAGCAGCCTCACAGGCTACGAGCAGTACTTC. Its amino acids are CASSLTGYEQYF.